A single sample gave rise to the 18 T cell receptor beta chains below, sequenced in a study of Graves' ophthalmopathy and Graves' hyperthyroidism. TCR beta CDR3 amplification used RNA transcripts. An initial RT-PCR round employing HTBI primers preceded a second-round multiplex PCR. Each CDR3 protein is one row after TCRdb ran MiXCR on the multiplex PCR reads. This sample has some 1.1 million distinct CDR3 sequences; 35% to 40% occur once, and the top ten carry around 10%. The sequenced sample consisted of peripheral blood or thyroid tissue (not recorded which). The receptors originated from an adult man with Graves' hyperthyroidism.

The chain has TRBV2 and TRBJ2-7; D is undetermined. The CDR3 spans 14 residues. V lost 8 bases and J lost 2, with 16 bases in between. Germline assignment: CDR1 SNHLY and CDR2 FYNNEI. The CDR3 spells CASGSERLPYEQYF. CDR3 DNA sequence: TGTGCCAGCGGGTCCGAGAGACTCCCCTACGAGCAGTACTTC.

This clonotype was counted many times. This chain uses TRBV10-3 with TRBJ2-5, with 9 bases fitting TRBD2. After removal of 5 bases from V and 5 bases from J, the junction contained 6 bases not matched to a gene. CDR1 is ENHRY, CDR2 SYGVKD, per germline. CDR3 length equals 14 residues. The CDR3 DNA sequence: TGTGCCATCAGTCGTAGCGGGAGTGAGGAGACCCAGTACTTC. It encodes CAISRSGSEETQYF.

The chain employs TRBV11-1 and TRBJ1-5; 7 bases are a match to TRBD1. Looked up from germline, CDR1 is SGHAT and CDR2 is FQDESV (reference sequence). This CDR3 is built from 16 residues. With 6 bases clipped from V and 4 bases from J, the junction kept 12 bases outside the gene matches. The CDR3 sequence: CASSEGGGTVNQPQHF. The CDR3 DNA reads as TGTGCCAGCAGTGAGGGCGGGGGGACAGTTAATCAGCCCCAGCATTTT.

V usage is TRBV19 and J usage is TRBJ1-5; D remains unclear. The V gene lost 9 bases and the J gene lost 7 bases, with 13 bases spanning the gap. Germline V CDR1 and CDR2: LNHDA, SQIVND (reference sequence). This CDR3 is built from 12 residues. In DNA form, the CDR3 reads TGTGCCAGCAGCTCGAATGGGCAGCCCCAGCATTTT. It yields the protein CASSSNGQPQHF. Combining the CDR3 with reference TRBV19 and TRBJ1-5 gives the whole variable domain DGGITQSPKYLFRKEGQNVTLSCEQNLNHDAMYWYRQDPGQGLRLIYYSQIVNDFQKGDIAEGYSVSREKKESFPLTVTSAQKNPTAFYLCASSSNGQPQHFGDGTRLSIL.

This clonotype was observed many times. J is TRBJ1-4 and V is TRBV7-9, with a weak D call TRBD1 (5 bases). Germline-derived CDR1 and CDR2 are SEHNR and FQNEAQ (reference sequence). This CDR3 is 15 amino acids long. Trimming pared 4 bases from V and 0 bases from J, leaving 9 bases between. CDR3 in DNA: TGTGCCAGCAGCTCCTTGGGGGCAACTAATGAAAAACTGTTTTTT. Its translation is CASSSLGATNEKLFF.

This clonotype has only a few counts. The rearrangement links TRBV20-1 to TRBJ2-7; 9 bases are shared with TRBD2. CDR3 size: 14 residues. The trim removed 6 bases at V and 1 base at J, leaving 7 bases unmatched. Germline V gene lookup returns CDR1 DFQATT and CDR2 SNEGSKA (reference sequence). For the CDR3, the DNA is TGCAGTGCCAGTAGCGGGGGCCTGTCCTACGAGCAGTACTTC. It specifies CSASSGGLSYEQYF.

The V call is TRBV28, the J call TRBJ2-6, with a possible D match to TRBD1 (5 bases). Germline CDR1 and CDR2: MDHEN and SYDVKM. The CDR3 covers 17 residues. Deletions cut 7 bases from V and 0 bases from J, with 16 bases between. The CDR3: CASTPRVGLSGANVLTF. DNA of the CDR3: TGTGCCAGCACCCCTCGTGTGGGGCTCTCTGGGGCCAACGTCCTGACTTTC. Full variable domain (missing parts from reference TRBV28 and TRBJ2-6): DVKVTQSSRYLVKRTGEKVFLECVQDMDHENMFWYRQDPGLGLRLIYFSYDVKMKEKGDIPEGYSVSREKKERFSLILESASTNQTSMYLCASTPRVGLSGANVLTFGAGSRLTVL.

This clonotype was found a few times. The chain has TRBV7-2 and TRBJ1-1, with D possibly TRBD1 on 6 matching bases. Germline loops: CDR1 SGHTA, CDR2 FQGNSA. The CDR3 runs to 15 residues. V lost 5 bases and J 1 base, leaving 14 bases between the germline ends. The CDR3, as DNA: TGTGCCAGCAGCCCGACAGGAGTGAGGAACACTGAAGCTTTCTTT. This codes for CASSPTGVRNTEAFF.

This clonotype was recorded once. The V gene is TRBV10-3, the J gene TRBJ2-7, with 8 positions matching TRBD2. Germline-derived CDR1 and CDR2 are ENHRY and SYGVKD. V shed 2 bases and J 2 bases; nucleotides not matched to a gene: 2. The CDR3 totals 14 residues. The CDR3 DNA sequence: TGTGCCATCAGTGAGCGGGGGGGCCCCTACGAGCAGTACTTC. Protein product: CAISERGGPYEQYF.

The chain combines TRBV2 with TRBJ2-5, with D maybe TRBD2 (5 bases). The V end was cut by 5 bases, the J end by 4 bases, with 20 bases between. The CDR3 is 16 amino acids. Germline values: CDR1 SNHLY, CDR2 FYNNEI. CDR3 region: CASSSSRGEGRETQYF. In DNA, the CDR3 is TGTGCCAGCAGTTCATCCCGGGGTGAGGGCCGAGAGACCCAGTACTTC.

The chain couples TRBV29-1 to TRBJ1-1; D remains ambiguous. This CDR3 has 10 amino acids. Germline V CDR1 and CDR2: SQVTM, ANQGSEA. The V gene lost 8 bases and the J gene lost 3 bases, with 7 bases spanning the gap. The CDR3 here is CSFGDTEAFF. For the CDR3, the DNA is TGCAGCTTTGGCGACACTGAAGCTTTCTTT.

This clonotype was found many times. The CDR3: CASSEGDSPLHF. In DNA form, the CDR3 reads TGTGCCAGCAGTGAAGGGGATTCACCCCTCCACTTT. This rearrangement joins TRBV6-6 to TRBJ1-6, with a possible D match to TRBD1 (5 bases). This CDR3 region has 12 residues. Trimming shortened V by 5 bases and J by 8 bases, and 7 bases separated the two germline ends. Germline CDR1 reads MNHNY; CDR2 reads SVGAGI (reference sequence).

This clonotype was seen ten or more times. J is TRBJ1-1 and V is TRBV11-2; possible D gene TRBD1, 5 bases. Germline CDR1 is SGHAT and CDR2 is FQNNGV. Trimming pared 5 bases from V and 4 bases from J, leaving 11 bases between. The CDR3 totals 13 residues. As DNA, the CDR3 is TGTGCCAGCAGCCCCGGGAGGGGCACTGAAGCTTTCTTT. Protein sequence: CASSPGRGTEAFF.

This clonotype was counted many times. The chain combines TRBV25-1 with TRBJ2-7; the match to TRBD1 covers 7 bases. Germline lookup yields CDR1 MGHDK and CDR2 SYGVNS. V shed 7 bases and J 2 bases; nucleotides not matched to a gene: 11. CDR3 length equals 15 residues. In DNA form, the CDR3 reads TGTGCCAGCATGGGACAGACTGGACTCACCTACGAGCAGTACTTC. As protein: CASMGQTGLTYEQYF.

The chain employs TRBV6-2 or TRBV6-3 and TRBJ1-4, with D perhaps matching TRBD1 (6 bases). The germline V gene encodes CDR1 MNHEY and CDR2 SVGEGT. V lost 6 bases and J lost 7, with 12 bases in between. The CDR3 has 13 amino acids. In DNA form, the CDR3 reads TGTGCCAGCAGCTCCTTCAGGGGTGAAAAACTGTTTTTT. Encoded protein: CASSSFRGEKLFF.

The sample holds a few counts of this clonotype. CDR3 sequence: CSAREQGWQPQHF. The DNA for the CDR3 is TGCAGTGCTAGAGAACAGGGGTGGCAGCCCCAGCATTTT. The gene calls are TRBV20-1 and TRBJ1-5; TRBD1 matches 7 bases. CDR1 is DFQATT, CDR2 SNEGSKA, per germline (reference sequence). The length of the CDR3 is 13 residues. V shed 0 bases and J 7 bases; nucleotides not matched to a gene: 3.

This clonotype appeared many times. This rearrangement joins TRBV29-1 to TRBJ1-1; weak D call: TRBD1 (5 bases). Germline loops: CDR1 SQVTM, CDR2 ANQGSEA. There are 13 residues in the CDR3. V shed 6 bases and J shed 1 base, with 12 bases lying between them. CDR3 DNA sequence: TGCAGCGTAGTCCTGACAGAGAACACTGAAGCTTTCTTT. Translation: CSVVLTENTEAFF.

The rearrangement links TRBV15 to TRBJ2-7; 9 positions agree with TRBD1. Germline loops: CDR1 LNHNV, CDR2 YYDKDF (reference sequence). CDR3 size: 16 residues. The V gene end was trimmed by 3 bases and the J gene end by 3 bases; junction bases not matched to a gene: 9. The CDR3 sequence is CATSSNPGTGRYEQYF. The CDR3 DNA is TGTGCCACCAGCAGTAACCCAGGGACAGGGCGCTACGAGCAGTACTTC.